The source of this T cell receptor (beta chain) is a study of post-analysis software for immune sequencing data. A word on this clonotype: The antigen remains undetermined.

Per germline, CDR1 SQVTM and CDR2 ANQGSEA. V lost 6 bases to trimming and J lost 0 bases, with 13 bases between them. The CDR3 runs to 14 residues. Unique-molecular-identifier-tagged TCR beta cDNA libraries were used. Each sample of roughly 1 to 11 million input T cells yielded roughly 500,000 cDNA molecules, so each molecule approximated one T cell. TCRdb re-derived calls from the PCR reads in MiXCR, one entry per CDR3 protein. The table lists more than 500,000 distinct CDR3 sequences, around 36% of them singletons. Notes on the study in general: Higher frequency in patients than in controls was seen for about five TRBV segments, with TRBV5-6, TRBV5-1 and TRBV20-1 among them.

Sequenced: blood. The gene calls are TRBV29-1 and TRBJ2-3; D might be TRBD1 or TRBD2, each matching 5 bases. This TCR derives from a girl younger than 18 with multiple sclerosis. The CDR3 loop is CSVLRDPSTDTQYF. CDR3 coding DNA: TGCAGCGTCCTCCGGGACCCTAGCACAGATACGCAGTATTTT.